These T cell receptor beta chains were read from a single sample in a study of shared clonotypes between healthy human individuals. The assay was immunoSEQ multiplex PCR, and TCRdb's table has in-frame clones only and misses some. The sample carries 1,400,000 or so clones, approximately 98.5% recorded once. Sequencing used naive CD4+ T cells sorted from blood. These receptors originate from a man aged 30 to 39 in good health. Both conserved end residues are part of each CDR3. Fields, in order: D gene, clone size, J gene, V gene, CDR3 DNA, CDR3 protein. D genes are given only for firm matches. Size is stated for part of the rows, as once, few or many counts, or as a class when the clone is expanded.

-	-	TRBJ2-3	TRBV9	TGTGCCAGCAGCGTAGACCCCCCGATGACGACGCAGTATTTT	CASSVDPPMTTQYF
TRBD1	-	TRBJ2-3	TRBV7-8	TGTGCCAGCAGCTTAAAAGGCAGAGGGACAGGGGCCAGCACAGATACGCAGTATTTT	CASSLKGRGTGASTDTQYF
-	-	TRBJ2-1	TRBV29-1	TGCAGCGTTGAAGTGTCTTTACAAAGGGAGTTCTTC	CSVEVSLQREFF
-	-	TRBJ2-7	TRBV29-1	TGCAGCGTTGTGGATAGGGGTGATTACGAGCAGTACTTC	CSVVDRGDYEQYF
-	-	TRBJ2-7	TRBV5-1	TGCGCCAGCAGCTTGGATACAGGTCGCTACGAGCAGTACTTC	CASSLDTGRYEQYF
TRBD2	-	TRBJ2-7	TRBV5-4	TGTGCCAGCAGCAAACTGACTAGCGTCGACGAGCAGTACTTC	CASSKLTSVDEQYF
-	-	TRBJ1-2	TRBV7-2	TGTGCCAGCAGTCCGTCCGGCAACTATGGCTACACCTTC	CASSPSGNYGYTF
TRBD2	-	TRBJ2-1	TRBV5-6	TGTGCCAGCAGCTTAGTAGCGGGCCCCTCCTACAATGAGCAGTTCTTC	CASSLVAGPSYNEQFF
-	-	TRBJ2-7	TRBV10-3	TGTGCCATCGAGGAGGTACGGGGGTCCTACGAGCAGTACTTC	CAIEEVRGSYEQYF
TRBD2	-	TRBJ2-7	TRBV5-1	TGCGCCAGCAGCTTGGGGCTAGCGGGCTCCTACGAGCAGTACTTC	CASSLGLAGSYEQYF
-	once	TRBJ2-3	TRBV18	TGTGCCAGCTCACCAAAGTTGGCAGGGCAGGGAGATACGCAGTATTTT	CASSPKLAGQGDTQYF
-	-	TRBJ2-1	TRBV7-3	TGTGCCAGCAGCTTAGTTGCGGAGCACTCCTACAATGAGCAGTTCTTC	CASSLVAEHSYNEQFF
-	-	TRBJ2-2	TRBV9	TGTGCCAGCAGCATCTTCACCGGGGAGCTGTTTTTT	CASSIFTGELFF
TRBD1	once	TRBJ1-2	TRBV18	TGTGCCAGCTCACCTAAACAGGGGGCGCTTAACTATGGCTACACCTTC	CASSPKQGALNYGYTF
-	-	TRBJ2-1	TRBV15	TGTGCCACCAGCAGAGTAACAGGGTTATCCTACAATGAGCAGTTCTTC	CATSRVTGLSYNEQFF
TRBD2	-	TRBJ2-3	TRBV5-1	TGCGCCAGCAGCCAACCTTTAGCGGGCGGCACAGATACGCAGTATTTT	CASSQPLAGGTDTQYF
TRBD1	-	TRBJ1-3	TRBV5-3	TGTGCCAGAAGCTCCCTCCGGGACAGGGGTGCGTGTTCTGGAAACACCATATATTTT	CARSSLRDRGACSGNTIYF
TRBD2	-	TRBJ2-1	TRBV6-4	TGTGCCAGCAGCAGGACTAGCGGGATAGCCTACAATGAGCAGTTCTTC	CASSRTSGIAYNEQFF
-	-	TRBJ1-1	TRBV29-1	TGCAGCGTTGCCAGACTCACTGAAGCTTTCTTT	CSVARLTEAFF
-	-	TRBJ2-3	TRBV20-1	TGCAGTGCCACAGGGCCAGATACGCAGTATTTT	CSATGPDTQYF
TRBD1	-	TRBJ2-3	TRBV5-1	TGCGCCAGCAGCAACAGGGGGCTTGTCACAGATACGCAGTATTTT	CASSNRGLVTDTQYF